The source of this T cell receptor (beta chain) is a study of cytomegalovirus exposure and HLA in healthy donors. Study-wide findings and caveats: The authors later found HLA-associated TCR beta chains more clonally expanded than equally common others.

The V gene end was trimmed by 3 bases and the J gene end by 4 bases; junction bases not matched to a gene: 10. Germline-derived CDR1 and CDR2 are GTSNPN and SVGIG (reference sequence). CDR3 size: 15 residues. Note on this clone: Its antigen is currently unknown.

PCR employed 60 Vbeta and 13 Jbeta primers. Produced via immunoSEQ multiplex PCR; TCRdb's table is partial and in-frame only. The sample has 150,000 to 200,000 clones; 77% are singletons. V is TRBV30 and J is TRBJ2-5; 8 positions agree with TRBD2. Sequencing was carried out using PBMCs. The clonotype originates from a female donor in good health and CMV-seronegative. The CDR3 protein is CAWRGAGEGRETQYF. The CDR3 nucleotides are TGTGCCTGGAGGGGAGCGGGAGAGGGGAGAGAGACCCAGTACTTC.